Following are 9 T cell receptor beta chains from one sample sequenced in a study of spatial heterogeneity in lung cancer. Described time point: sample taken at primary tumor resection. Unsorted tumor, nontumor lung tissue or cryopreserved PBMC supplied the whole RNA. Using its own MiXCR run on the 5' RACE reads, TCRdb lists one record per CDR3 protein. The repertoire holds 4,700 or so distinct CDR3 sequences, with roughly 33% as singletons. The specimen was PBMCs, collected at surgery. Source of these receptors: a male donor with early-stage non-small cell lung cancer.

As to this clonotype: This beta chain came through as a stray read in a library set up for alpha chains, and its size says little. V gene TRBV7-2 combines with J gene TRBJ2-3; 11 bases match TRBD2. The J segment lost 5 bases and the V segment lost 5 bases, leaving 6 bases of the junction unmatched. The CDR3 extends over 15 amino acids. The germline gives CDR1 SGHTA, CDR2 FQGNSA. CDR3 sequence (DNA): TGTGCCAGCAGCCCCACTAGCGGGAGAGGAGATACGCAGTATTTT. Its translation: CASSPTSGRGDTQYF.

In regard to this clonotype: This beta chain was picked up by a library intended for alpha chains and is off target, so its count carries little meaning. This chain connects TRBV12-5 to TRBJ1-4; TRBD1 might be the D (5 bases). This CDR3 has 16 residues. Germline V gene data show CDR1 as LGHNT and CDR2 as FRNRAP. The V and J ends lost 5 bases and 7 bases respectively, with 20 bases between them. The CDR3 is CASGSVRDPGSEKLFF. CDR3 nucleotides: TGTGCTAGTGGTAGCGTCCGGGACCCAGGCAGTGAAAAACTGTTTTTT. Full variable domain (rest looked up from reference TRBV12-5 and TRBJ1-4): DARVTQTPRHKVTEMGQEVTMRCQPILGHNTVFWYRQTMMQGLELLAYFRNRAPLDDSGMPKDRFSAEMPDATLATLKIQPSEPRDSAVYFCASGSVRDPGSEKLFFGSGTQLSVL.

This clonotype is labeled large. This beta chain was picked up by a library intended for alpha chains and is off target, so its count carries little meaning. The chain employs TRBV12-3 or TRBV12-4 and TRBJ2-2; D is perhaps TRBD1 (6 bases). Trimming removed 3 bases at V and 7 bases at J, with 12 bases between. The CDR3 is 14 residues long. CDR3 region: CASSLAGAGGELFF. CDR3 bases: TGTGCCAGCAGTTTGGCAGGGGCGGGCGGGGAGCTGTTTTTT.

As regards this clonotype: Because this beta chain is a stray read in a library intended to capture alpha chains, its abundance should not be given much weight. V and J are TRBV24-1 and TRBJ1-2, with a weak D call TRBD1 (6 bases). The CDR3 has 12 residues. Germline V gene lookup returns CDR1 KGHDR and CDR2 SFDVKD. V was cut by 2 bases and J by 10 bases, with 10 bases left in between. The DNA of the CDR3 is TGTGCCACCAGTGATTCACAGGGTGACTACACCTTC. It codes for CATSDSQGDYTF.

With respect to this clonotype: A library made for alpha chains picked up this beta chain off target, so its size means little. The chain has TRBV29-1 and TRBJ2-5; TRBD2 might be the D (6 bases). This CDR3 is 14 amino acids long. The germline V gene has CDR1 SQVTM and CDR2 ANQGSEA. Between the trimmed V and J ends, which lost 6 bases and 5 bases, there was a span of 19 bases. CDR3 bases: TGCAGCGTCGAACCTGGGGGGATCCCGGAGACCCAGTACTTC. It specifies CSVEPGGIPETQYF.

This clonotype ranks as medium-sized (0.01 to 0.1%). This beta chain turned up in a library designed for alpha chains; as an off-target read, its abundance says little. The rearrangement uses TRBV28 and TRBJ2-3; TRBD2 aligns across 10 bases. CDR3 length equals 14 residues. Germline lookup yields CDR1 MDHEN and CDR2 SYDVKM. V shed 8 bases, J shed 8 bases, and the junction held 10 bases outside the gene matches. Written as DNA, the CDR3 is TGTGCCAGCCTGACTAGCGGGTCTGGGGGTACGCAGTATTTT. Translated, it gives CASLTSGSGGTQYF.

This clonotype came up a few times. This beta chain lies outside the target of a library built for alpha chains; its clone size means little. V is TRBV12-3 or TRBV12-4 and J is TRBJ2-1; D remains ambiguous. Trimming took 2 bases from V and 9 from J, leaving 11 bases between them. This CDR3 region has 13 residues. CDR3 amino acids: CASSLLGNAEQFF. In nucleotides, the CDR3 is TGTGCCAGCAGTTTACTGGGTAATGCTGAGCAGTTCTTC.

As concerns this clonotype: This beta chain is a stray read from a library made for alpha chains; its abundance is not meaningful. This chain joins TRBV10-3 and TRBJ1-2; 10 bases match TRBD1. This CDR3 spans 13 amino acids. Germline-derived CDR1 and CDR2 are ENHRY and SYGVKD. Unmatched junction bases numbered 0, after V lost 4 bases and J lost 4 bases. The CDR3 reads CAISGDRGYGYTF. The CDR3 DNA follows: TGTGCCATCAGTGGGGACAGGGGCTATGGCTACACCTTC.

A word on this clonotype: This beta chain is an off-target read within a library intended for alpha chains, so its frequency means little. This chain links TRBV10-3 with TRBJ2-1, with a tentative D call TRBD1 (7 bases). CDR1 is ENHRY and CDR2 is SYGVKD in the germline V gene. The CDR3 runs 14 residues. Trimming stripped 10 bases from V and 4 bases from J, with 17 bases between. The CDR3 DNA reads TGTGCCACCCAGGGGGGTGTCGGGTACAATGAGCAGTTCTTC. Translation: CATQGGVGYNEQFF.